The 10 T cell receptor beta chains reported below all come from one sample, sequenced in a study of T cells in Graves' hyperthyroidism and ophthalmopathy. Amplification of TCR beta CDR3 regions was performed using RNA transcripts as template. The HTBI primer set drove a first-round RT-PCR of the TCR CDR3. TCRdb called the multiplex PCR reads again in MiXCR, with one record for every CDR3 protein. The sample carries fewer than 550,000 distinct CDR3 sequences, around a sixth recorded once. Input material: blood. The source of these receptors is a woman aged 18-35 years with Graves' hyperthyroidism.

This clonotype occurred a few times. V is TRBV11-2 and J is TRBJ1-1; D remains unclear. In germline, CDR1 is SGHAT, CDR2 FQNNGV. The CDR3 is 13 residues long. Between the trimmed V and J ends, which lost 4 bases and 3 bases, there was a span of 9 bases. This CDR3 is CASSYTRDTEAFF. CDR3 DNA sequence: TGTGCCAGCAGCTACACACGCGACACTGAAGCTTTCTTT. The variable domain in full, with the rest retrieved from reference TRBV11-2 and TRBJ1-1, is EAGVAQSPRYKIIEKRQSVAFWCNPISGHATLYWYQQILGQGPKLLIQFQNNGVVDDSQLPKDRFSAERLKGVDSTLKIQPAKLEDSAVYLCASSYTRDTEAFFGQGTRLTVV.

This clonotype was counted ten times or more. The chain joins TRBV12-3 or TRBV12-4 to TRBJ1-2, with 8 bases aligning to TRBD1. The V segment lost 6 bases and the J segment 4 bases; nucleotides outside the gene matches: 7. The CDR3 spans 14 residues. This CDR3 reads CASRTDRVSYGYTF. DNA for the CDR3: TGTGCCAGCAGGACGGACAGGGTCTCCTATGGCTACACCTTC.

This clonotype showed up many times. The DNA for the CDR3 is TGTGCCAGCAGCCAAGACGGGGGGCCGGGGTACCAAGAGACCCAGTACTTC. It codes for CASSQDGGPGYQETQYF. The chain uses TRBV3-1 and TRBJ2-5; TRBD2 is a possible D gene (7 bases). CDR1 is LGHDT and CDR2 is YNNKEL in the germline V gene (reference sequence). The CDR3 length is 17 residues. V lost 0 bases, J lost 0 bases, and 14 bases lay in between.

The J gene is TRBJ1-2, the V gene TRBV27, with 11 bases matching TRBD1. CDR3 length: 14 residues. In germline, CDR1 is MNHEY, CDR2 SMNVEV (reference sequence). V gave up 5 bases and J gave up 8 bases; unmatched junction bases: 7. The CDR3 DNA is TGTGCCAGCAGTCCCGGGACAGGGGGTCTAGGCTACACCTTC. Translated, it gives CASSPGTGGLGYTF.

This clonotype was seen only a few times. The chain carries TRBV3-1 and TRBJ2-7; 10 nucleotides agree with TRBD1. The trim removed 0 bases at V and 4 bases at J, leaving 6 bases unmatched. Germline-derived CDR1 and CDR2 are LGHDT and YNNKEL (reference sequence). The CDR3 contains 16 residues. The CDR3: CASSQDWGTGDYEQYF. The CDR3 DNA follows: TGTGCCAGCAGCCAAGATTGGGGGACAGGGGATTACGAGCAGTACTTC.

This clonotype was observed a few times. The chain has TRBV7-9 and TRBJ2-5; no reliable D call. CDR1 SEHNR and CDR2 FQNEAQ come from the germline V gene (reference sequence). There are 15 residues in the CDR3. V was clipped by 3 bases and J by 1 base, with 12 bases between them. CDR3 in amino acids: CASSFDRVFQETQYF. Here the CDR3 DNA reads TGTGCCAGCAGCTTTGATAGGGTTTTCCAAGAGACCCAGTACTTC.

V and J are TRBV7-3 and TRBJ2-3, with a possible D match to TRBD1 (6 bases). The length of the CDR3 is 17 residues. CDR1 SGHTA and CDR2 FQGTGA come from the germline V gene. The V and J ends lost 6 bases and 1 base respectively, with 20 bases between them. CDR3 region: CASSLTGTSGGTDTQYF. Here the CDR3 DNA reads TGTGCCAGCAGTCTAACCGGGACCTCAGGGGGCACAGATACGCAGTATTTT.

The chain employs TRBV20-1 and TRBJ2-7; 9 bases agree with TRBD1. Germline assignment: CDR1 DFQATT and CDR2 SNEGSKA (reference sequence). Trimming at V came to 1 base and at J to 5 bases, leaving 6 bases not matched to a gene. The CDR3 runs 14 residues. CDR3 nucleotides: TGCAGTGCTAGAGGGGACAGGGAATTGGACGAGCAGTACTTC. Its protein product is CSARGDRELDEQYF.

This sequence joins TRBV20-1 and TRBJ2-7, with TRBD2 matching over 7 bases. Germline trimming cut 6 bases from V and 6 bases from J; bases unmatched to any gene: 14. Germline lookup yields CDR1 DFQATT and CDR2 SNEGSKA (reference sequence). This CDR3 has 14 residues. CDR3 coding DNA: TGCAGTGCCACGCCTCCGGGACGGGGGGTCGAGCAGTACTTC. It translates to CSATPPGRGVEQYF.

The chain joins TRBV4-1 to TRBJ2-1, with D perhaps matching TRBD1 (5 bases). Germline CDR1 is MGHRA and CDR2 is YSYEKL. V shed 4 bases and J shed 7 bases, with 17 bases lying between them. The CDR3 covers 15 residues. As DNA, the CDR3 is TGCGCCAGCAGCCCGCACCAGGGCGATTGGAATGAGCAGTTCTTC. Its translation is CASSPHQGDWNEQFF.